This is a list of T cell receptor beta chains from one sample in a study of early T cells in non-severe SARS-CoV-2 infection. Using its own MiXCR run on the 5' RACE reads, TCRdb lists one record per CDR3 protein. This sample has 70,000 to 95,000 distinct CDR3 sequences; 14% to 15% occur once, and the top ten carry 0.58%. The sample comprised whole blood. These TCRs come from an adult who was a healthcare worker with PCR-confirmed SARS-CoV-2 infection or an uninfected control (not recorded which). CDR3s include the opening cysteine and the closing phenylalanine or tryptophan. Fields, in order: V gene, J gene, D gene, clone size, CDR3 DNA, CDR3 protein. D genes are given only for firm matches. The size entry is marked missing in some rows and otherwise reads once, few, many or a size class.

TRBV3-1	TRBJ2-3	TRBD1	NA	TGTGCCAGCAGCCCATGGACAGGGGGAAGCACAGATACGCAGTATTTT	CASSPWTGGSTDTQYF
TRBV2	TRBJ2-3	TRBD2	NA	TGTGCCAGCACCTGGACTAGCGGGGACAAATCGCGGGATACGCAGTATTTT	CASTWTSGDKSRDTQYF
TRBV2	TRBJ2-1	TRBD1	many	TGTGCCAGCAGTACCGGGACAGACAATGAGCAGTTCTTC	CASSTGTDNEQFF
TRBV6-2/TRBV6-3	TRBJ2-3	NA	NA	TGTGCCAGCAAGGCTTTGGGGGGGGGCCAAGATACGCAGTATTTT	CASKALGGGQDTQYF
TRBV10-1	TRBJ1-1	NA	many	TGCGCCAGCAGTGAGGGTATTCCGAACACTGAAGCTTTCTTT	CASSEGIPNTEAFF
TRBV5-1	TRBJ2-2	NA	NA	TGCGCCAGCAGCACGGGGCCCTCGGGGGAGCTGTTTTTT	CASSTGPSGELFF
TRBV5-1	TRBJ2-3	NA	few	TGCGCCAGCAAAGGAAGGCACACAGATACGCAGTATTTT	CASKGRHTDTQYF
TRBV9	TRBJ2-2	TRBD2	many	TGTGCCAGCAGCGGGGGACTAGCGATGAACACCGGGGAGCTGTTTTTT	CASSGGLAMNTGELFF
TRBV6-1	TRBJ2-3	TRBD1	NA	TGTGCCAGCACAGGGGGTCCGAGCACAGATACGCAGTATTTT	CASTGGPSTDTQYF
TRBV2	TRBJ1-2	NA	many	TGTGCCAGCAGTGAGGCGGACTACTATGGCTACACCTTC	CASSEADYYGYTF
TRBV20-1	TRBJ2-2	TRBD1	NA	TGCAGTGCTACCCGGAAGACAGGGTTTGACGGGGAGCTGTTTTTT	CSATRKTGFDGELFF
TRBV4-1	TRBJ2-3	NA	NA	TGCGCCAGCAGCCAAGAGGAGGAGAGGAGCACAGATACGCAGTATTTT	CASSQEEERSTDTQYF
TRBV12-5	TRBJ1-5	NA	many	TGTGCTAGTGGTCCCAATAGCAATCAGCCCCAGCATTTT	CASGPNSNQPQHF
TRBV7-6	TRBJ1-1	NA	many	TGTGCCAGCAGCATAAGTGAGGCGAACACTGAAGCTTTCTTT	CASSISEANTEAFF
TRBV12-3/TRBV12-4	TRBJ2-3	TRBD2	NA	TGTGCCAGCAGTTTAGGGACCCGGGTTAGCGGGGGGGCATGGACGCAGTATTTT	CASSLGTRVSGGAWTQYF
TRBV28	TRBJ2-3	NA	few	TGTGCCAGCAGTTCCCCCCCGGCGGAGAGCACAGATACGCAGTATTTT	CASSSPPAESTDTQYF
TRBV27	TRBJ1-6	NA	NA	TGTGCCAGCAGTTTGTTCGGTTCACCCCTCCACTTT	CASSLFGSPLHF
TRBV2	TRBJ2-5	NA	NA	TGTGCCAGCAGCCCCAATGGGATCGGGGAGACCCAGTACTTC	CASSPNGIGETQYF
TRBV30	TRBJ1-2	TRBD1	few	TGTGCCTGGCAGGGACAGGGGAATGGCTACACCTTC	CAWQGQGNGYTF
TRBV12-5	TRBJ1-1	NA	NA	TGTGCTAGTGGTTTGGTACTCGGCAGGGTAAACACTGAAGCTTTCTTT	CASGLVLGRVNTEAFF
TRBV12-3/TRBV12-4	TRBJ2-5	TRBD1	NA	TGTGCCAGCAGCCCGACAGGGGGCCTTTCGGAGACCCAGTACTTC	CASSPTGGLSETQYF
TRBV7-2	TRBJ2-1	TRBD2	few	TGTGCCAGCAGCCCTCGCCGGGGGGGGGATGGATACAATGAGCAGTTCTTC	CASSPRRGGDGYNEQFF
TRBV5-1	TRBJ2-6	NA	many	TGCGCCAGCAGGGGGACCTGGAACTCTGGGGCCAACGTCCTGACTTTC	CASRGTWNSGANVLTF
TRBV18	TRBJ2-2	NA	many	TGTGCCAGCTCGGGGACGGCCGTCTCCGGGGAGCTGTTTTTT	CASSGTAVSGELFF
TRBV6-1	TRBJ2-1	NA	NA	TGTGCCAGCAGTGTCCACCGGAATGAGCAGTTCTTC	CASSVHRNEQFF
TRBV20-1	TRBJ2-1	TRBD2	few	TGCAGTGCTGGCCCGGGGAGCGGGGAGGTCAATGAGCAGTTCTTC	CSAGPGSGEVNEQFF
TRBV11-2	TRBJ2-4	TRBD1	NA	TGTGCCAGCACCGACCCCAGGGGGCCCAAAAACATTCAGTACTTC	CASTDPRGPKNIQYF
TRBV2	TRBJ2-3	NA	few	TGTGCCAACGGAAAGTACACAGATACGCAGTATTTT	CANGKYTDTQYF
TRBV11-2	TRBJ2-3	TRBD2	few	TGTGCCAGCAGCCGCGGAGGGACTAGCGGGACAGATACGCAGTATTTT	CASSRGGTSGTDTQYF
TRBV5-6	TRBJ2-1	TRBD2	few	TGTGCCAGCAGCCAGGGACTAGTTAATGAGCAGTTCTTC	CASSQGLVNEQFF
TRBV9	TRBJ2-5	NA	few	TGTGCCAGCAGCGTAGCAGGGGTACAAGAGACCCAGTACTTC	CASSVAGVQETQYF
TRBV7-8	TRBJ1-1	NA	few	TGTGCCAGCAGCTCGGCAGGGGATGCCACTGAAGCTTTCTTT	CASSSAGDATEAFF
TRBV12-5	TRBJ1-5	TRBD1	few	TGTGCTAGTGGTTTGGTATCGACAGGGAAGATTAGCAATCAGCCCCAGCATTTT	CASGLVSTGKISNQPQHF
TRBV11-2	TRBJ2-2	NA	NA	TGTGCCAGCAGCCGACGCGTGGGGGGCACCGGGGAGCTGTTTTTT	CASSRRVGGTGELFF
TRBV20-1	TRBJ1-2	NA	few	TGCAGTGCTGGGGGACACATCCCCCCCTATGGCTACACCTTC	CSAGGHIPPYGYTF
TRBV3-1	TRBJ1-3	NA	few	TGTGCCAGCAGCCAAGGAGGACAAAGATTAGGGTGGAACACCATATATTTT	CASSQGGQRLGWNTIYF
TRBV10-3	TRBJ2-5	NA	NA	TGTGCCATCGGGTGGCGCCAAGAGACCCAGTACTTC	CAIGWRQETQYF
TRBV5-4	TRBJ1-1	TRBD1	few	TGTGCCAGCAGCCCAATGACAGGGGTGGGCACTGAAGCTTTCTTT	CASSPMTGVGTEAFF
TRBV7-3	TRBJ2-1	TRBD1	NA	TGTGCCAGCAGCACCACCGGGGACAGGGGTAATGAGCAGTTCTTC	CASSTTGDRGNEQFF
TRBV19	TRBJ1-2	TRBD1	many	TGTGCCAGTAGTGCTACAGGGGCGAACTATGGCTACACCTTC	CASSATGANYGYTF
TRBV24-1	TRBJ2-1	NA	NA	TGTGCCACCAGTGACCCCGTCCCGAATGAGCAGTTCTTC	CATSDPVPNEQFF
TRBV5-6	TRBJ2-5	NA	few	TGTGCCAGCAGCTTTGAGGGGACACAAGAGACCCAGTACTTC	CASSFEGTQETQYF
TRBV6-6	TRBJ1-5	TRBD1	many	TGTGCCAGCACCCCGAGACAGGGGGCGCCGGGTCAGCCCCAGCATTTT	CASTPRQGAPGQPQHF
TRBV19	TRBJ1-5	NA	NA	TGTGCCAGTCACCGGGACACCATGACTCATCAGCCCCAGCATTTT	CASHRDTMTHQPQHF
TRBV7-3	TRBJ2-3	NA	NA	TGTGCCAGCAGCCCTCAGGACCCGCGAGTTAGCACAGATACGCAGTATTTT	CASSPQDPRVSTDTQYF
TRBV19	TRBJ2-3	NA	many	TGTGCCAGTAGTATAGTGGCAACAGATACGCAGTATTTT	CASSIVATDTQYF
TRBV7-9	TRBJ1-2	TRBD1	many	TGTGCCAGCAGCTGGAGCCGGGACAGATCCTATGGCTACACCTTC	CASSWSRDRSYGYTF
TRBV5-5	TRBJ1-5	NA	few	TGTGCCAGCAGCTTGGAAGTTGATAGCAATCAGCCCCAGCATTTT	CASSLEVDSNQPQHF
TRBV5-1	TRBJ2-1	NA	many	TGCGCCAGCAGGGAGCCCCACCACAATGAGCAGTTCTTC	CASREPHHNEQFF
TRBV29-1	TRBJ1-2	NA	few	TGCAGCGCATCAAGTCGGGTCAGCTATGGCTACACCTTC	CSASSRVSYGYTF
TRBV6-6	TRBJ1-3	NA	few	TGTGCCAGCTCAGGAGGTGGCGGAAACACCATATATTTT	CASSGGGGNTIYF
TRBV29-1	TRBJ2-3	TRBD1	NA	TGCAGCGCATATACCGACAGGGCCCCAGATACGCAGTATTTT	CSAYTDRAPDTQYF
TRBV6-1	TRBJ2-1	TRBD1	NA	TGTGCCAGCAGTGAGCAGGGGGCGCGGTACAATGAGCAGTTCTTC	CASSEQGARYNEQFF